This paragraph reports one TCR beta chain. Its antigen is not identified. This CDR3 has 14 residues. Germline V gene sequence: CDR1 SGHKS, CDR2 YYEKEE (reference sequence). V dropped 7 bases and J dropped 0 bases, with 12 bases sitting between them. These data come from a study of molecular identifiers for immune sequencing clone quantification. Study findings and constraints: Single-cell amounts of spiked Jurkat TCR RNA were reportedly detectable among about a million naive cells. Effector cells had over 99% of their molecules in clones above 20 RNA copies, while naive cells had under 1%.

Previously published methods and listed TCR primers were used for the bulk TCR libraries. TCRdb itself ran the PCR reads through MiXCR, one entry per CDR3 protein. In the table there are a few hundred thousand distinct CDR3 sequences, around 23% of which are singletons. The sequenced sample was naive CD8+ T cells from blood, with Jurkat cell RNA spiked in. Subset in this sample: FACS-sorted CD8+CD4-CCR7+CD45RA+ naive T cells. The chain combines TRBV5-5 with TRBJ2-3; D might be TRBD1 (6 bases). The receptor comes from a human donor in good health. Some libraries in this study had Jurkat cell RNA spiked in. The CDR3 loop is CASWTAPSTDTQYF. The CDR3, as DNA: TGTGCCAGCTGGACAGCCCCAAGCACAGATACGCAGTATTTT. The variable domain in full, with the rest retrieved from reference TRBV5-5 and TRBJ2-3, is DAGVTQSPTHLIKTRGQQVTLRCSPISGHKSVSWYQQVLGQGPQFIFQYYEKEERGRGNFPDRFSARQFPNYSSELNVNALLLGDSALYLCASWTAPSTDTQYFGPGTRLTVL.